This T cell receptor (beta chain) was found in a study of cytomegalovirus exposure and HLA in healthy donors. This cohort consisted of healthy bone marrow donors. This CDR3 is 16 amino acids long. Germline-derived CDR1 and CDR2 are SGHRS and YFSETQ. With 5 bases removed from V and 5 bases from J, the gap between germline ends came to 22 bases. The PCR ran on 60 Vbeta and 13 Jbeta primers. Profiling relied on immunoSEQ multiplex PCR, and the TCRdb table lists in-frame clones only, not all of them. The sample consists of under 150,000 clones, about 81% of them appearing once. The genes are TRBV5-1 and TRBJ2-5, with D perhaps TRBD2 (6 bases). Sequencing was carried out using PBMCs. This TCR came from a woman between 50 and 59 years old in good health and CMV-seropositive. The CDR3 loop reads CASRRWSTTAGETQYF. CDR3 sequence (DNA): TGCGCCAGCAGGAGGTGGAGCACCACTGCGGGGGAGACCCAGTACTTC.